A selection of T cell receptor beta chains follows, all from one sample in a study of T and B cells in COVID-19 patients. TCRdb passed the multiplex PCR reads through MiXCR, listing each CDR3 protein once. The sample has several thousand distinct CDR3 sequences, approximately 22% seen once; the top ten hold around 3.4%. The sequenced sample was blood. These receptors were taken from a human donor who had recovered from COVID-19. The CDR3 runs from the conserved cysteine through the conserved F or W. The order of the fields is J gene, V gene, clone size, D gene, CDR3 DNA, CDR3 protein. A D gene is named only where the DNA matches it firmly. Rows may omit the clone size; those that give it use once, few, many or a size class.

TRBJ1-1,TRBV20-1,.,.,TGCAGTGCTAGAGATCTGGGCTCTGGACGGACGAACACTGAAGCTTTCTTT,CSARDLGSGRTNTEAFF
TRBJ2-3,TRBV6-5,.,TRBD2,TGTGCCAGCAGTTATGCTAGCGGGGGGACCACAGATACGCAGTATTTT,CASSYASGGTTDTQYF
TRBJ1-2,TRBV5-4,.,TRBD1,TGTGCCAGCAGCCTGGGACAGGGAATTTATGGCTACACCTTC,CASSLGQGIYGYTF
TRBJ2-1,TRBV5-1,few,.,TGCGCCAGCAGCTTAGAAGATAGCTCCTACAATGAGCAGTTCTTC,CASSLEDSSYNEQFF
TRBJ1-5,TRBV19,many,.,TGTGCCAGTAGTATATTAGACAGCAATCAGCCCCAGCATTTT,CASSILDSNQPQHF
TRBJ1-5,TRBV5-1,.,TRBD1,TGCGCCAGCAGCTTGGCGGCAGGGGGCGATCAGCCCCAGCATTTT,CASSLAAGGDQPQHF
TRBJ1-1,TRBV7-9,.,.,TGTGCCAGCAGCTTAGGGAGCCGTAGGGAAGCTTTCTTT,CASSLGSRREAFF
TRBJ2-1,TRBV20-1,.,TRBD2,TGCAGTGCTAGATATGGACTAGCGGTCTCCTACAATGAGCAGTTCTTC,CSARYGLAVSYNEQFF
TRBJ2-2,TRBV11-2,.,.,TGTGCCAGCAGCTTATTTGGGGTTTTTGAGGACACCGGGGAGCTGTTTTTT,CASSLFGVFEDTGELFF
TRBJ2-1,TRBV5-6,.,TRBD2,TGTGCCAGCAGCTTGCAAGGACTAGCGGGGGGTTACAATGAGCAGTTCTTC,CASSLQGLAGGYNEQFF
TRBJ2-7,TRBV20-1,.,.,TGCAGTGCTGCCAAGGAGGGGAGCTGGGCCGACTACGAGCAGTACTTC,CSAAKEGSWADYEQYF
TRBJ2-2,TRBV5-5,medium-sized,.,TGTGCCAGCAGCTTGGAGGGGAACAGGGAGCTGTTTTTT,CASSLEGNRELFF
TRBJ1-2,TRBV5-1,few,TRBD1,TGCGCCAGCAGCCCGGGACAGCTCTATGGCTACACCTTC,CASSPGQLYGYTF
TRBJ2-7,TRBV6-1,few,TRBD1,TGTGCCAGCAACCGAGGACAGGGCCCAGGGCGCTCCTACGAGCAGTACTTC,CASNRGQGPGRSYEQYF
TRBJ2-2,TRBV9,.,.,TGTGCCAGCAGCGCGTTGAGGGGCGCGAACACCGGGGAGCTGTTTTTT,CASSALRGANTGELFF
TRBJ2-3,TRBV20-1,.,TRBD2,TGCAGTGCTAGGGCTACGCGGGGGAGCACAGATACGCAGTATTTT,CSARATRGSTDTQYF
TRBJ2-1,TRBV5-4,many,.,TGTGCCAGCAGCTTGTGGGGACTCGGAACGGCGAACAATGAGCAGTTCTTC,CASSLWGLGTANNEQFF
TRBJ1-6,TRBV5-5,.,.,TGTGCCAGCAGCTTCCAGGGTCGGAATTCACCCCTCCACTTT,CASSFQGRNSPLHF
TRBJ2-5,TRBV12-3/TRBV12-4,many,.,TGTGCCAGCAGTCCGAGGGAGACCCAGTACTTC,CASSPRETQYF
TRBJ1-5,TRBV19,medium-sized,.,TGTGCCAGTAGTTCTTGGGGGGTCGGAAATCAGCCCCAGCATTTT,CASSSWGVGNQPQHF
TRBJ2-1,TRBV7-2,once,.,TGTGCCAGCAGCTTAGCCGCGGAGATCTACAATGAGCAGTTCTTC,CASSLAAEIYNEQFF
TRBJ1-6,TRBV6-4,many,.,TGTGCCAGCAGTGGGACAGATAATTCACCCCTCCACTTT,CASSGTDNSPLHF
TRBJ2-2,TRBV19,large,.,TGTGCCAGTAGGGACCGACCGGGACAGAACACCGGGGAGCTGTTTTTT,CASRDRPGQNTGELFF
TRBJ2-5,TRBV6-1,medium-sized,.,TGTGCCAGCAGTGTAGTAACCGGGGACCAAGAGACCCAGTACTTC,CASSVVTGDQETQYF
TRBJ2-1,TRBV11-2,.,TRBD1,TGTGCCAGCAGCTTACCGGGACAGGGACCCTACAATGAGCAGTTCTTC,CASSLPGQGPYNEQFF
TRBJ2-3,TRBV15,.,TRBD1,TGTGCCACCAGCAGAGACCGGGACAGGGCCACAGATACGCAGTATTTT,CATSRDRDRATDTQYF
TRBJ2-7,TRBV7-2,few,.,TGTGCCAGCAGCCCCGGGGGAATCGAGCAGTACTTC,CASSPGGIEQYF
TRBJ1-3,TRBV6-5,medium-sized,.,TGTGCCAGCAGTAGGGGAACAGGGTCTACTGGAAACACCATATATTTT,CASSRGTGSTGNTIYF
TRBJ2-7,TRBV5-1,.,TRBD1,TGCGCCAGCAGCCCCGAGGACAGGGGGCCCAAGCAGTACTTC,CASSPEDRGPKQYF
TRBJ1-1,TRBV5-5,many,TRBD1,TGTGCCAGCAGCTTTTTTCAGGGGGGGGAAGCTTTCTTT,CASSFFQGGEAFF
TRBJ1-5,TRBV6-4,.,.,TGTGCCAGCAGTGTGTCAGGGGGCAATCAGCCCCAGCATTTT,CASSVSGGNQPQHF
TRBJ1-2,TRBV5-1,few,.,TGCGCCAGCAACCCCGGGACCCAGGCTAACTATGGCTACACCTTC,CASNPGTQANYGYTF
TRBJ1-3,TRBV7-9,few,.,TGTGCCAGCAGCTACTCTGGAAACACCATATATTTT,CASSYSGNTIYF
TRBJ2-5,TRBV13,many,TRBD2,TGTGCCAGCAGCTTGGGCGGGGGGGTCCAAGAGACCCAGTACTTC,CASSLGGGVQETQYF
TRBJ2-7,TRBV28,.,.,TGTGCCAGCAGTTTAAGTTTGTTGGGGACGGTGTCCTACGAGCAGTACTTC,CASSLSLLGTVSYEQYF
TRBJ2-3,TRBV6-6,medium-sized,.,TGTGCCAGCAGCAGACTAGGAGATACGCAGTATTTT,CASSRLGDTQYF
TRBJ2-4,TRBV5-8,.,.,TGTGCCAGCAGCTTGACAGTAAACATTCAGTACTTC,CASSLTVNIQYF
TRBJ2-7,TRBV7-2,few,.,TGTGCCAGCAGCTTACTTGGAGGGTTAGCCCACGAGCAGTACTTC,CASSLLGGLAHEQYF
TRBJ1-2,TRBV5-1,.,TRBD1,TGCGCCAGCAGCTTGCAGGGGGCCGTCTCTCGGTCGGGCTATGGCTACACCTTC,CASSLQGAVSRSGYGYTF
TRBJ2-1,TRBV7-9,.,TRBD2,TGTGCCAGCAGCTTAGGGCTATTCAGCGGGGGGGCCAACAATGAGCAGTTCTTC,CASSLGLFSGGANNEQFF
TRBJ1-2,TRBV29-1,medium-sized,TRBD1,TGCAGCGTTGAGCGGGGACAGGGGGCGCCTATTGGCTACACCTTC,CSVERGQGAPIGYTF
TRBJ2-7,TRBV29-1,medium-sized,.,TGCAGCGTTCTCAAGCTTTCAGGCCTCTCCTACGAGCAGTACTTC,CSVLKLSGLSYEQYF
TRBJ2-3,TRBV12-3/TRBV12-4,medium-sized,.,TGTGCCAGCAGTTTACCCGGAAATACGCAGTATTTT,CASSLPGNTQYF
TRBJ1-5,TRBV19,medium-sized,.,TGTGCCAGTAGTATAGGCCGACCGCCATACAATCAGCCCCAGCATTTT,CASSIGRPPYNQPQHF
TRBJ1-2,TRBV5-6,many,.,TGTGCCAGCAGCTTGGGGGGGACAGGCTACACCTTC,CASSLGGTGYTF